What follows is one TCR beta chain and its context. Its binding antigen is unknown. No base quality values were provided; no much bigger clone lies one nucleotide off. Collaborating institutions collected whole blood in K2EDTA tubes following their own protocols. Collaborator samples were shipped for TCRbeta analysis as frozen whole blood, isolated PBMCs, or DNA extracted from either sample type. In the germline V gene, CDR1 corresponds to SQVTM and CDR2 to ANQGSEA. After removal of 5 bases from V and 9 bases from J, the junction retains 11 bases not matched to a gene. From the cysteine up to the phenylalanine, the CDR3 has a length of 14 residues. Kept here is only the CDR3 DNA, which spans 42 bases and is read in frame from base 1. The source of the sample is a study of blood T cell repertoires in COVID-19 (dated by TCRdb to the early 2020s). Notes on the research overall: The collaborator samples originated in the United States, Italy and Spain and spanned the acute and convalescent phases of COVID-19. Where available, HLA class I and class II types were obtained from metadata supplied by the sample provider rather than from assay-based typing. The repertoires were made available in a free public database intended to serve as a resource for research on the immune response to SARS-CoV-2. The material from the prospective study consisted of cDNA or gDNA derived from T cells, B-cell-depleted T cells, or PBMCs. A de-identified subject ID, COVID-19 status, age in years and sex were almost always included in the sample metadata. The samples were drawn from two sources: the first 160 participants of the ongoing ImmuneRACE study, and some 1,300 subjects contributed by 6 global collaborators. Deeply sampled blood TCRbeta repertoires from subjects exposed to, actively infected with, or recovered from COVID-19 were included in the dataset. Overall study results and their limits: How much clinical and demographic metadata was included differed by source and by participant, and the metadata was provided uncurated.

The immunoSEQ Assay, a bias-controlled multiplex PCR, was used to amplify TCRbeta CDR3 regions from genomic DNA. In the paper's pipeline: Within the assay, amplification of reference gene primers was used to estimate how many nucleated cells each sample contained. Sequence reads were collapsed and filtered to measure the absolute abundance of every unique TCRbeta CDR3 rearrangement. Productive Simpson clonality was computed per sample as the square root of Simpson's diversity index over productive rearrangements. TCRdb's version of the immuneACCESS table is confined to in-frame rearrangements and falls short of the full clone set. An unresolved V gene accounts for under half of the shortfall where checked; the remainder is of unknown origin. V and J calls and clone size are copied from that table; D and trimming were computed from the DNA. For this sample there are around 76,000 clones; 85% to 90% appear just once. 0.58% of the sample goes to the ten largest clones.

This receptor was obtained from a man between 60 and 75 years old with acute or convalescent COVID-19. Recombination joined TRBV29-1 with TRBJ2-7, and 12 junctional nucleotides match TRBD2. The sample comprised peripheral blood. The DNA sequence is TGCAGCGTTATTGGGACTAGCGGGCTCTCGGTGCAGTACTTC. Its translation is CSVIGTSGLSVQYF.